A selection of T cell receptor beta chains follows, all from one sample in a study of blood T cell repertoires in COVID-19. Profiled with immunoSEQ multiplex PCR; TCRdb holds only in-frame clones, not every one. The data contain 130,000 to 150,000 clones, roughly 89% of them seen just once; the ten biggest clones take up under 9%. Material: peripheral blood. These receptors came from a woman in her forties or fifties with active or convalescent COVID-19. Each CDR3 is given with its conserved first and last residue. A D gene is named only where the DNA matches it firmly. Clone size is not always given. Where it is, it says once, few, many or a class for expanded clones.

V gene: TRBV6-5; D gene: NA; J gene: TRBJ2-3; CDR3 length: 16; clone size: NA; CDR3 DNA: TGTGCCAGCAGTTACTTACAGGGTCTTGGGACAGATACGCAGTATTTT; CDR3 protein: CASSYLQGLGTDTQYF
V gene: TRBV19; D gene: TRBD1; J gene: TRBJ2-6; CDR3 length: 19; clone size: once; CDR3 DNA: TGTGCCAGTAGTATGTCTCCAGGACAGGGACTCTCTGGGGCCAACGTCCTGACTTTC; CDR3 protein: CASSMSPGQGLSGANVLTF
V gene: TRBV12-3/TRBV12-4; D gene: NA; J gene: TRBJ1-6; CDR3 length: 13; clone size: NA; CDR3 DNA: TGTGCCAGCAAAAGGGGGTTTAATTCACCCCTCCACTTT; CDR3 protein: CASKRGFNSPLHF
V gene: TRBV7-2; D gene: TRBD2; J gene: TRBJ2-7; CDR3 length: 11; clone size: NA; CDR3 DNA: TGTGCCAGCAGCTTCCGGGAGGAACAGTACTTC; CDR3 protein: CASSFREEQYF
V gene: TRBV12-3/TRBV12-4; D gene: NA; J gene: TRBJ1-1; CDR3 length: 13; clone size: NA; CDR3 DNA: TGTGCCAGCCAGAGGCAGGGGAACACTGAAGCTTTCTTT; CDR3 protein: CASQRQGNTEAFF
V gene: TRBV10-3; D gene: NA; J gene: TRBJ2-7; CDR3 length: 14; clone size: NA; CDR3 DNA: TGTGCCATCAGTGAGTCGGCAGGGCATAACGAGCAGTACTTC; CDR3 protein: CAISESAGHNEQYF
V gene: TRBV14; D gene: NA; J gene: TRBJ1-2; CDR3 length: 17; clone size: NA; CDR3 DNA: TGTGCCAGCAGCCAAGATTGGCGCGCCGGCCGGGACTATGGCTACACCTTC; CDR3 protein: CASSQDWRAGRDYGYTF
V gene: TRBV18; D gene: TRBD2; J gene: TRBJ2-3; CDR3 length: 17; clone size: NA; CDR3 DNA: TGTGCCAGCTCACCACCGAACAGCGGGAGCCGCTCAGATACGCAGTATTTT; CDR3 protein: CASSPPNSGSRSDTQYF
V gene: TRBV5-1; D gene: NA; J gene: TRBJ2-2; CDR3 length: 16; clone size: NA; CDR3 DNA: TGCGCCAGCAGCTCGGTTCCGGGACTGCCGACCGGGGAGCTGTTTTTT; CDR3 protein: CASSSVPGLPTGELFF
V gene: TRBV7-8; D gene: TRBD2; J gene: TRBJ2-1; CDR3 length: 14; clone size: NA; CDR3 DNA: TGTGCCAGCAGCTGGGGACTAGCGGGAGAGGAGCAGTTCTTC; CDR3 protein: CASSWGLAGEEQFF
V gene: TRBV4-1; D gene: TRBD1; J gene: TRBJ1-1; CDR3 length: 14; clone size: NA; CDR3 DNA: TGCGCCAGCAGCCAGGGACAGCTGAACACTGAAGCTTTCTTT; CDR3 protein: CASSQGQLNTEAFF
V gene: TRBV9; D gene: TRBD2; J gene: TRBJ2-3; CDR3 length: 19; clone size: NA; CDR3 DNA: TGTGCCAGCAGCGTAGCGGGACTAGCGGGAGTGGGACCCACAGATACGCAGTATTTT; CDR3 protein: CASSVAGLAGVGPTDTQYF
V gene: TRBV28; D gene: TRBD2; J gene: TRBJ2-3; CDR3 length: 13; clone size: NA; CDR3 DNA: TGTGCCAGCGTAGCGGGAGTAGCAGATACGCAGTATTTT; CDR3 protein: CASVAGVADTQYF